This T cell receptor (beta chain) is drawn from a study of control samples from healthy donors and cancer patients. Germline V gene lookup returns CDR1 SGHNT and CDR2 YENEEA. V lost 5 bases and J 7 bases, leaving 30 bases between the germline ends. The length of the CDR3 is 18 residues. TCRdb's copy holds only in-frame clones and misses some; the assay was immunoSEQ multiplex PCR. Of 150,000 or so clones listed, approximately 90% are singletons. The source material was blood. The V and J genes are TRBV11-3 and TRBJ2-7; possibly TRBD2 for D (11 bases). The clonotype originates from a woman younger than 45 in good health. DNA of the CDR3: TGTGCCAGCAGCCGTACGGGACAGGGGACTAGCGGCCAATTAGAGCAGTACTTC. Its protein product is CASSRTGQGTSGQLEQYF.